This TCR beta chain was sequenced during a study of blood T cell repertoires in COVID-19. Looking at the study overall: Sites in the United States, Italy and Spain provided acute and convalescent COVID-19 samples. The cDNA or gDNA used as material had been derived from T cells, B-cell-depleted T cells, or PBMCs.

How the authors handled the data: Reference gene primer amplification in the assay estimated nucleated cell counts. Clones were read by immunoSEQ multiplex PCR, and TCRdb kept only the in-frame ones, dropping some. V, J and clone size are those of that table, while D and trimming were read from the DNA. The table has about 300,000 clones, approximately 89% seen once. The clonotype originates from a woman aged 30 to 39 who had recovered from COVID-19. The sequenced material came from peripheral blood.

This chain's CDR3 is CASSQTLGGATYNEQFF. CDR3 coding DNA: TGTGCCAGCAGTCAGACGCTAGGGGGGGCGACCTACAATGAGCAGTTCTTC. The chain uses TRBV27 and TRBJ2-1; a weak D match, TRBD2 (7 bases). Germline CDR1 is MNHEY and CDR2 is SMNVEV (reference sequence). The CDR3 has 17 amino acids. The V gene lost 5 bases and the J gene lost 2 bases, with 19 bases spanning the gap.